This TCR beta chain emerged from a study of CD8 T cells in Susac syndrome (dated by TCRdb to between 2019 and 2020). Study-wide context: The study used repertoire sequencing to test whether antigen drove CD8+ T cell activation and differentiation in Susac syndrome.

Taken from cysteine to phenylalanine, the CDR3 has 14 residues. This entry keeps only the CDR3 DNA: 42 bases, framed from base 1. The germline V gene (reference sequence) sets CDR1 to LGHDT and CDR2 to YNNKEL. The V and J ends are trimmed by 5 bases and 1 base, leaving 11 bases between them. As to this clonotype: It has no known antigen specificity. Per-base quality was not reported, and no clone a single base away is much larger than it.

General findings and caveats noted by the study authors: The study acknowledged that relatively few individuals were included in the TCR sequencing and HLA analysis.

RNA was extracted with the RNeasy kit and about 0.5 to 1 ug was reverse transcribed using random hexamers. The immunoSEQ multiplex PCR assay, which covers 54 Vbeta and 13 Jbeta segments, was used to amplify TCR beta CDR3 regions. To correct PCR amplification bias, a synthetic template baseline was used for both primer optimization and computational correction. Turning to the authors' computational methods: Reads were annotated to V, D and J genes according to IMGT and were analyzed with immunoSEQ Analyzer, with only productive sequences retained. To calculate clonality, Shannon entropy was normalized by log2 of the number of productive unique sequences and then subtracted from one. Public and private clones were assessed among the 100 most prevalent clones of each patient and control. Susac-specific clones were defined as absent from healthy and MS cohorts, about 1,000 published viral clones and other ImmuneACCESS disease sequences. Starting from the raw public reads, TCRdb applied fastp trimming at Q25, assembled clones with MiXCR and retained in-frame beta chains. For every CDR3 protein sequence, its rows merge into one entry that carries the most common genes and DNA. For this entry, the V and J calls and clone size follow TCRdb and not the study's own pipeline. Counted in this sample were about 300,000 distinct CDR3 sequences; 92% of them appeared once. The ten largest clones take up roughly 0.07% of the sample.

Peripheral blood CD8+ and CD4+ T cells from healthy donors, Susac syndrome patients and multiple sclerosis patients were profiled using high-throughput TCR beta sequencing. Treatment-naive patients with stable or active relapsing-remitting disease fulfilling revised McDonald criteria were used as multiple sclerosis controls. Bulk CD8+ and CD4+ T cells were purified magnetically by negative isolation, whereas CD8+ TEMRA cells were enriched by FACS. Blood was collected in EDTA tubes and processed within 24 hours, with PBMCs isolated through density gradient centrifugation. PBMCs intended for TCR sequencing were frozen in liquid nitrogen and were later thawed in a 37 degrees C water bath. Purity of sorted or isolated CD4+, CD8+ and CD8+ TEMRA cells was at least 90%.

This sequence uses TRBV3-1 and TRBJ1-1, with the D gene uncertain. Material: CD4+ T cells from PBMCs. This TCR came from a human donor with multiple sclerosis. The CDR3 protein: CASSGRWGNTEAFF. In nucleotide form, the sequence is TGTGCCAGCAGCGGGAGGTGGGGGAACACTGAAGCTTTCTTT.